The 26 T cell receptor beta chains below were found in one sample sequenced in a study of shared clonotypes between healthy human individuals. Profiled with immunoSEQ multiplex PCR; TCRdb holds only in-frame clones, not every one. The table shows about 730,000 clones, with 72% occurring only once. Material: memory CD4+ T cells sorted from blood. The subset was: CD45RA-negative fraction. The source is a woman in her twenties or thirties in good health.

J is TRBJ2-7 and V is TRBV11-2; D possibly corresponds to TRBD2 (6 bases). Trimming removed 4 bases from V and 7 bases from J, with 23 bases in between. The CDR3 runs 16 residues. Germline V CDR1 and CDR2: SGHAT, FQNNGV. CDR3 region: CASSSKPGTWAWEQYF. For the CDR3, the DNA is TGTGCCAGCAGCTCCAAGCCCGGGACTTGGGCGTGGGAGCAGTACTTC.

A note on this clone: Other DNA variants within this sample encode the same CDR3. This chain connects TRBV5-1 to TRBJ1-3, with a tentative D call TRBD1 (5 bases). The CDR3 is 14 residues long. Per germline, CDR1 SGHRS and CDR2 YFSETQ. Trimming removed 2 bases from V and 4 bases from J, with 10 bases in between. The CDR3 region is CASSLGTAGNTIYF. DNA for the CDR3: TGCGCCAGCAGCTTAGGGACCGCGGGAAACACCATATATTTT.

This clone was observed a few times. This sequence joins TRBV2 and TRBJ2-1; 10 bases are shared with TRBD2. Germline V gene lookup returns CDR1 SNHLY and CDR2 FYNNEI. Germline trimming cut 8 bases from V and 10 bases from J; bases unmatched to any gene: 8. This CDR3 region has 13 residues. The CDR3 reads CASGASGRTEQFF. The CDR3 bases are TGTGCCAGCGGGGCTAGCGGGAGAACCGAGCAGTTCTTC.

This clone showed up just a few times. The chain uses TRBV27 and TRBJ1-5; TRBD1 might be the D (6 bases). CDR1 is MNHEY and CDR2 is SMNVEV in the germline V gene (reference sequence). The ends were cut back, 5 bases at V and 6 bases at J, with 17 bases in the middle. The CDR3 totals 15 residues. DNA of the CDR3: TGTGCCAGCAGTCCCGGGCGGGGGGCGCGTCAGCCCCAGCATTTT. Amino acids: CASSPGRGARQPQHF.

J is TRBJ2-7 and V is TRBV10-2; 9 bases are shared with TRBD1. V trimming: 9 bases; J trimming: 1 base; junction bases outside the gene matches: 4. Germline V gives CDR1 WSHSY, CDR2 SAAADI. This CDR3 has 13 amino acids. The CDR3 DNA reads TGCGCCAGTAAGGGGACAGGGTCCTACGAGCAGTACTTC. It codes for CASKGTGSYEQYF.

J is TRBJ2-3 and V is TRBV30; unclear D gene. This CDR3 has 15 amino acids. Trimming took off 2 bases at V and 0 bases at J, with 12 bases between the two ends. Germline V gene lookup returns CDR1 GTSNPN and CDR2 SVGIG (reference sequence). Written as DNA, the CDR3 is TGTGCCTGGAGTCGAATAGGTCTGAGCACAGATACGCAGTATTTT. Amino acids: CAWSRIGLSTDTQYF.

V and J are TRBV6-1 and TRBJ1-1; maybe TRBD1 (5 bases). The germline CDR1 and CDR2 sequences are MNHNS and SASEGT. The CDR3 contains 14 residues. V was pared by 6 bases and J by 3 bases, with 14 bases between. The CDR3 is CASRRGPWDTEAFF. The CDR3 coding sequence is TGTGCCAGCAGGCGGGGCCCGTGGGACACTGAAGCTTTCTTT.

The rearrangement joins TRBV7-8 to TRBJ2-2; 9 bases are a match to TRBD1. Germline CDR1 reads SGHVS; CDR2 reads FQNEAQ. This CDR3 contains 19 residues. V was pared by 5 bases and J by 2 bases, with 15 bases of the junction left unmatched. The CDR3 coding sequence is TGTGCCAGCAGCCCTCGACAGGGGGATCGTTTTTTTAACACCGGGGAGCTGTTTTTT. Translating gives CASSPRQGDRFFNTGELFF. The full variable domain, with the rest looked up from reference TRBV7-8 and TRBJ2-2, is GAGVSQSPRYKVAKRGQDVALRCDPISGHVSLFWYQQALGQGPEFLTYFQNEAQLDKSGLPSDRFFAERPEGSVSTLKIQRTQQEDSAVYLCASSPRQGDRFFNTGELFFGEGSRLTVL.

The CDR3 region has the DNA TGTGCCAGCAGCTTCGGGCGGAAGGGCTATGAGCAGTTCTTC. Its translation is CASSFGRKGYEQFF. The gene calls are TRBV11-2 and TRBJ2-1; D not resolved. V was cut by 3 bases and J by 8 bases, with 14 bases left in between. CDR1 SGHAT and CDR2 FQNNGV come from the germline V gene. This CDR3 is built from 14 residues.

The J gene is TRBJ2-7, the V gene TRBV28; a possible D gene is TRBD2 (5 bases). Per the germline V gene, CDR1 is MDHEN and CDR2 is SYDVKM. CDR3 size: 12 residues. The V end lost 5 bases, the J end lost 7 bases, and 12 bases lay between the germline ends. The CDR3 nucleotides read TGTGCCAGCAGTCTAGCAAATGGGGAGCAGTACTTC. Protein sequence: CASSLANGEQYF.

The V gene is TRBV6-5, the J gene TRBJ1-4, with 7 bases fitting TRBD1. The trim removed 6 bases at V and 5 bases at J, leaving 6 bases unmatched. The CDR3 covers 14 residues. From germline, CDR1 is MNHEY and CDR2 SVGAGI. The CDR3 loop is CASRRTGENEKLFF. The DNA of the CDR3 is TGTGCCAGCAGAAGAACAGGGGAGAATGAAAAACTGTTTTTT.

This clone turned up a few times. V usage is TRBV28 and J usage is TRBJ2-7, with 10 positions matching TRBD2. Trimming removed 7 bases from V and 3 bases from J; junction bases left unmatched: 18. Looked up from germline, CDR1 is MDHEN and CDR2 is SYDVKM. This CDR3 contains 18 residues. The CDR3 DNA sequence: TGTGCCAGCACCTCCCGAAGGACTAGCGGATCGAGTCGCTACGAGCAGTACTTC. It encodes CASTSRRTSGSSRYEQYF.

The chain couples TRBV7-6 to TRBJ2-1; TRBD1 might be the D (6 bases). Trimming cost V 6 bases and J 10 bases, with 16 bases left between them. CDR1 is SGHVS and CDR2 is FNYEAQ in the germline V gene. The CDR3 totals 13 residues. The CDR3 bases are TGTGCCAGCAGTACTCAGGGGTATGGGGAGCAGTTCTTC. It specifies CASSTQGYGEQFF.

The chain combines TRBV6-6 with TRBJ2-5, with unresolved D. V lost 4 bases and J lost 1, with 7 bases in between. The length of the CDR3 is 13 residues. Germline V gene data show CDR1 as MNHNY and CDR2 as SVGAGI (reference sequence). CDR3 DNA sequence: TGTGCCAGCAGTTCAGAGGTCCAAGAGACCCAGTACTTC. This sequence encodes CASSSEVQETQYF.

This chain links TRBV11-3 with TRBJ2-2, with 8 nucleotides matching TRBD1. The CDR3 covers 16 residues. From germline, CDR1 is SGHNT and CDR2 YENEEA. Trimming at V came to 2 bases and at J to 1 base, leaving 3 bases not matched to a gene. This CDR3 is CASSLIGQGNTGELFF. The CDR3 bases are TGTGCCAGCAGCTTAATCGGACAGGGGAACACCGGGGAGCTGTTTTTT.

The chain employs TRBV29-1 and TRBJ1-1; no reliable D call. CDR1 is SQVTM, CDR2 ANQGSEA, per germline. CDR3 size: 12 residues. Deletions cut 6 bases from V and 0 bases from J, with 8 bases between. CDR3 sequence reads: CSVADLNTEAFF. CDR3 DNA: TGCAGCGTGGCGGACTTGAACACTGAAGCTTTCTTT.

Only one count was recorded for this clone. J is TRBJ2-3 and V is TRBV11-2; no definite D call. CDR1 SGHAT and CDR2 FQNNGV come from the germline V gene. The V end lost 2 bases, the J end lost 6 bases, and 12 bases lay between the germline ends. The CDR3 loop spans 14 amino acids. This chain's CDR3 is CASSLNPEADTQYF. CDR3 DNA: TGTGCCAGCAGCTTAAACCCCGAAGCGGATACGCAGTATTTT.

The gene calls are TRBV5-1 and TRBJ1-6; D is uncertain. V lost 4 bases and J 10 bases, leaving 15 bases between the germline ends. This CDR3 contains 14 residues. Germline loops: CDR1 SGHRS, CDR2 YFSETQ. This chain's CDR3 is CASSPSDPGSPLHF. The CDR3 DNA sequence: TGCGCCAGCAGCCCCAGCGATCCAGGCTCACCCCTCCACTTT.

The genes are TRBV2 and TRBJ1-2; D is ambiguous. This CDR3 comprises 12 residues. Trimming stripped 2 bases from V and 2 bases from J, with 3 bases between. CDR1 and CDR2 (germline): SNHLY, FYNNEI. CDR3 residues: CASSEQNYGYTF. DNA for the CDR3: TGTGCCAGCAGTGAACAAAACTATGGCTACACCTTC. The complete variable domain, with remaining parts taken from reference TRBV2 and TRBJ1-2, reads EPEVTQTPSHQVTQMGQEVILRCVPISNHLYFYWYRQILGQKVEFLVSFYNNEISEKSEIFDDQFSVERPDGSNFTLKIRSTKLEDSAMYFCASSEQNYGYTFGSGTRLTVV.

The chain combines TRBV6-6 with TRBJ2-7, with TRBD2 matching 8 bases. Losses at the gene ends were 0 bases for V and 5 bases for J; bases not matched to a gene: 6. Germline V gives CDR1 MNHNY, CDR2 SVGAGI (reference sequence). The CDR3 is made up of 15 amino acids. CDR3 protein: CASSYSVREDDEQYF. The DNA of the CDR3 is TGTGCCAGCAGTTACTCGGTGCGGGAGGACGACGAGCAGTACTTC.

V gene TRBV19 combines with J gene TRBJ1-5; D gene uncertain. Trimming cost V 10 bases and J 2 bases, with 9 bases left between them. The CDR3 has 12 amino acids. From germline, CDR1 is LNHDA and CDR2 SQIVND (reference sequence). The CDR3 nucleotides are TGTGCCACGGACGGAGGCAATCAGCCCCAGCATTTT. As protein: CATDGGNQPQHF.

The chain has TRBV6-6 and TRBJ2-5; no reliable D call. Looked up from germline, CDR1 is MNHNY and CDR2 is SVGAGI (reference sequence). The CDR3 loop spans 13 amino acids. V lost 5 bases, J lost 1 base, and 8 bases lay in between. CDR3 DNA: TGTGCCAGCAGTACGGATTTCCAAGAGACCCAGTACTTC. It specifies CASSTDFQETQYF.

The V gene is TRBV5-1, the J gene TRBJ1-3; the D gene is possibly TRBD1 (6 bases). The CDR3 length is 16 residues. CDR1 and CDR2 (germline): SGHRS, YFSETQ. V lost 4 bases, J lost 4 bases, and 18 bases lay in between. The CDR3 nucleotides read TGCGCCAGCAGCGGGGGCCACGAGGGATCGGGAAACACCATATATTTT. This codes for CASSGGHEGSGNTIYF.

Only a few counts were recorded for this clone. The same CDR3 is also encoded by other DNA sequences in this sample. The chain recombines TRBV14 with TRBJ2-7; TRBD1 matches 8 bases. V shed 6 bases and J 4 bases; nucleotides not matched to a gene: 5. CDR3 length: 13 residues. CDR1 and CDR2 (germline): SGHDN, FVKESK. CDR3 sequence: CASRLQGAYEQYF. CDR3 sequence (DNA): TGTGCCAGCAGGTTGCAGGGGGCTTACGAGCAGTACTTC.

In this sample, this clone turned up many times. The gene calls are TRBV11-2 and TRBJ2-5, with TRBD1 matching over 7 bases. CDR3 length: 13 amino acids. The J segment lost 4 bases and the V segment lost 4 bases, leaving 3 bases of the junction unmatched. Germline CDR1 SGHAT, CDR2 FQNNGV. Written as DNA, the CDR3 is TGTGCCAGCAGCTCACAGGGGCCAGAGACCCAGTACTTC. This sequence encodes CASSSQGPETQYF.

The genes are TRBV29-1 and TRBJ2-1; 12 bases map to TRBD2. J was trimmed by 5 bases and V by 5 bases; bases with no gene match: 1. Germline CDR1 reads SQVTM; CDR2 reads ANQGSEA. This CDR3 has 13 amino acids. Here the CDR3 reads CSVRTSGNNEQFF. The CDR3 DNA reads as TGCAGCGTTAGGACTAGCGGGAACAATGAGCAGTTCTTC.